Following are 6 T cell receptor beta chains from one sample sequenced in a study of T cells of healthy individuals. TCRdb called the 5' RACE reads again in MiXCR, with one record for every CDR3 protein. The table includes about 57,000 distinct CDR3 sequences, about a sixth detected once. These receptors were taken from a human donor in good health.

This clonotype was seen only a few times. This chain links TRBV18 with TRBJ1-1; 7 bases agree with TRBD1. V dropped 6 bases and J dropped 3; count of bases not matched to a gene: 7. Germline loops: CDR1 KGHSH, CDR2 LQKENI. The CDR3 is made up of 14 amino acids. DNA for the CDR3: TGTGCCAGCTCTCCGACAGGGTTAGACACTGAAGCTTTCTTT. It encodes CASSPTGLDTEAFF.

In this sample, this clonotype turned up many times. V usage is TRBV6-2 or TRBV6-3 and J usage is TRBJ2-1; 10 positions agree with TRBD2. Trimming removed 6 bases from V and 0 bases from J; junction bases left unmatched: 11. The CDR3 covers 18 residues. The germline gives CDR1 MNHEY, CDR2 SVGEGT. The CDR3 reads CASRYPSGGFSSYNEQFF. In DNA form, the CDR3 reads TGTGCCAGCAGATACCCTAGCGGGGGTTTTAGCTCCTACAATGAGCAGTTCTTC.

In this sample, this clonotype turned up many times. The junction differs from germline at one of its ends, possibly a read error. The chain employs TRBV20-1 and TRBJ1-2; D possibly corresponds to TRBD1 (5 bases). Germline V gives CDR1 DFQATT, CDR2 SNEGSKA (reference sequence). The CDR3 length is 12 residues. The CDR3 sequence: CSARDGTYGYTF. CDR3 DNA: TGCAGTGCGAGAGACGGGACCTATGGCTACACCTTC.

The chain links TRBV6-5 to TRBJ2-7, with D perhaps TRBD1 or TRBD2 (5 bases each). CDR3 length: 15 amino acids. Per the germline V gene, CDR1 is MNHEY and CDR2 is SVGAGI. The V and J ends lost 6 bases and 0 bases respectively, with 15 bases between them. DNA for the CDR3: TGTGCCAGCAGGCTGGGACCGACGAGCTCCTACGAGCAGTACTTC. Protein sequence: CASRLGPTSSYEQYF.

This clonotype was observed at least ten times. The V gene is TRBV29-1, the J gene TRBJ2-4; D gene uncertain. Per the germline V gene, CDR1 is SQVTM and CDR2 is ANQGSEA. This CDR3 region has 11 residues. Trimming took off 4 bases at V and 5 bases at J, with 6 bases between the two ends. The CDR3, as DNA: TGCAGCGTTGGCGGACAAAACATTCAGTACTTC. It encodes CSVGGQNIQYF. Based on the CDR3 plus reference TRBV29-1 and TRBJ2-4, the full variable domain is SAVISQKPSRDICQRGTSLTIQCQVDSQVTMMFWYRQQPGQSLTLIATANQGSEATYESGFVIDKFPISRPNLTFSTLTVSNMSPEDSSIYLCSVGGQNIQYFGAGTRLSVL.

This clonotype was recorded many times. This chain joins TRBV3-1 and TRBJ2-6; D not resolved. Germline CDR1 is LGHDT and CDR2 is YNNKEL (reference sequence). The germline V and J ends were trimmed by 4 bases and 0 bases, with 7 bases remaining between them. This CDR3 contains 15 residues. The CDR3 spells CASSRAFSGANVLTF. The CDR3 DNA sequence: TGTGCCAGCAGCCGCGCCTTCTCTGGGGCCAACGTCCTGACTTTC.